This is a list of T cell receptor beta chains from one sample in a study of T-cell memory formation after mild COVID-19. TCRdb re-derived calls from the 5' RACE reads in MiXCR, one entry per CDR3 protein. The table has 470,000 or so distinct CDR3 sequences, roughly 18% seen once. Sequencing input: PBMCs or a T cell subset sorted from them (not recorded which). The receptor source for this set is a man between 18 and 35 years old who had mild COVID-19 (a few samples of this study predate the infection). Cell type and time point are not known. Each CDR3 is given with its conserved first and last residue. D genes are given only for firm matches. Part of the rows lack a size; the others show once, few, many or a class for expanded clones.

clone size	J gene	V gene	D gene	CDR3 DNA	CDR3 protein
NA	TRBJ2-2	TRBV10-3	TRBD2	TGTGCCATCAGTGAGGGGACTAGCGGGGGGGCCATCACCGGGGAGCTGTTTTTT	CAISEGTSGGAITGELFF
few	TRBJ1-5	TRBV7-9	TRBD1	TGTGCCAGCAGCTCCACATCCACAGGGGATGGGCAGCCCCAGCATTTT	CASSSTSTGDGQPQHF
NA	TRBJ1-5	TRBV4-3	TRBD1	TGCGCCAGCAGCCAAGATCCCCAGACAGGGAGGGATCAGCCCCAGCATTTT	CASSQDPQTGRDQPQHF
NA	TRBJ2-7	TRBV2	NA	TGTGCCAGCAGTTCAGGGAATTCCTACGAGCAGTACTTC	CASSSGNSYEQYF
few	TRBJ2-5	TRBV3-1	NA	TGTGCCAGCAGCCAAGTAGGGGGGGGCGAGGAGACCCAGTACTTC	CASSQVGGGEETQYF
few	TRBJ1-5	TRBV7-9	NA	TGTGCCAGCAGCCAGAGTGACAGGCCTGGGCAGCCCCAGCATTTT	CASSQSDRPGQPQHF
NA	TRBJ2-3	TRBV5-1	TRBD1	TGCGCCAGCAGATCCGTAGGACAGGGTTCAGATACGCAGTATTTT	CASRSVGQGSDTQYF
NA	TRBJ1-1	TRBV12-3/TRBV12-4	TRBD1	TGTGCCAGCAACGGGGACAGTTTGAACACTGAAGCTTTCTTT	CASNGDSLNTEAFF
NA	TRBJ2-1	TRBV12-3/TRBV12-4	NA	TGTGCCAGCAGTTATGGGATATCCCACTACAATGAGCAGTTCTTC	CASSYGISHYNEQFF
NA	TRBJ1-1	TRBV5-1	TRBD1	TGCGCCAGCAGCTCTCGACAGGGGGAGAGCACTGAAGCTTTCTTT	CASSSRQGESTEAFF
NA	TRBJ2-3	TRBV6-5	NA	TGTGCCAGCAGTTACTACAGGCCCCCCACAGATACGCAGTATTTT	CASSYYRPPTDTQYF
few	TRBJ2-1	TRBV7-6	TRBD1	TGTGCCAGCAGCTCCGGGACAGGCGTTCGGGAGCAGTTCTTC	CASSSGTGVREQFF
NA	TRBJ2-1	TRBV7-9	NA	TGTGCCAGCAGACCTACACAGCCAGGGCAGTTCTTC	CASRPTQPGQFF
NA	TRBJ2-7	TRBV20-1	NA	TGCAGTGCTAGCCGGCCAACACCCGACGAGCAGTACTTC	CSASRPTPDEQYF
NA	TRBJ1-2	TRBV10-3	NA	TGTGCCATCAGGGCACGACAGGAGGGGGGCTACACCTTC	CAIRARQEGGYTF
few	TRBJ2-5	TRBV20-1	TRBD2	TGCAGTGCTAGAGATTTCCTAGCGGCCCAAGAGACCCAGTACTTC	CSARDFLAAQETQYF
NA	TRBJ2-6	TRBV6-2/TRBV6-3	TRBD1	TGTGCCAGCAGCAGGGGGCGTGGGGCCAACGTCCTGACTTTC	CASSRGRGANVLTF
NA	TRBJ2-1	TRBV9	TRBD1	TGTGCCAGCAGCGTAGCTACAGGGGAAGCGTACAATGAGCAGTTCTTC	CASSVATGEAYNEQFF
many	TRBJ2-2	TRBV12-3/TRBV12-4	NA	TGTGCCAGCGCGGCGAACACCGGGGAGCTGTTTTTT	CASAANTGELFF
few	TRBJ1-2	TRBV6-2/TRBV6-3	NA	TGTGCCAGCTGCCGCGGGGAGTTAGCTAACTATGGCTACACCTTC	CASCRGELANYGYTF
many	TRBJ1-5	TRBV20-1	NA	TGCAGTGCTAGAGGACAGGGCAATCAGCCCCAGCATTTT	CSARGQGNQPQHF
NA	TRBJ1-5	TRBV20-1	NA	TGCAGTGCCGAATCAGGGAATCAGCCCCAGCATTTT	CSAESGNQPQHF
once	TRBJ2-1	TRBV6-2/TRBV6-3	NA	TGTGCCAGCAGTTACGGGGGGCTGGTCAATGAGCAGTTCTTC	CASSYGGLVNEQFF
NA	TRBJ2-1	TRBV4-2	TRBD2	TGTGCCAGCAGCCAAGTCACCTCCGCGGGGGGGATGAATGAGCAGTTCTTC	CASSQVTSAGGMNEQFF
few	TRBJ2-3	TRBV6-2/TRBV6-3	NA	TGTGCCAGCAGTTGGATACGGGGGGCACGATCTTCAGATACGCAGTATTTT	CASSWIRGARSSDTQYF
NA	TRBJ2-2	TRBV7-9	NA	TGTGCCAGCAGCTTTCTTTCCGGCATCGGGGGAACCGGGGAGCTGTTTTTT	CASSFLSGIGGTGELFF
NA	TRBJ2-5	TRBV7-9	TRBD1	TGTGCCAGCAGCGACAGACGCCGGGACAGGGGCGGAGAGACCCAGTACTTC	CASSDRRRDRGGETQYF
NA	TRBJ2-6	TRBV5-1	NA	TGCGCCAGCAGCTTGTTGTGGAGCTCTGGGGCCAACGTCCTGACTTTC	CASSLLWSSGANVLTF
NA	TRBJ2-1	TRBV7-9	NA	TGTGCCAGCAGACAGACTGAATACTACAATGAGCAGTTCTTC	CASRQTEYYNEQFF
NA	TRBJ2-5	TRBV20-1	NA	TGCAGTGCTAGAGAAAATTTGGAGACCCAGTACTTC	CSARENLETQYF
NA	TRBJ2-1	TRBV2	NA	TGTGCCAGCATCCGGGACACTAACTACAATGAGCAGTTCTTC	CASIRDTNYNEQFF
NA	TRBJ2-3	TRBV7-3	TRBD1	TGTGCCAGCAGCCGGACAGGGGGCTTCACAGATACGCAGTATTTT	CASSRTGGFTDTQYF
few	TRBJ2-4	TRBV11-2	NA	TGTGCCAGCAGCTTATCGAACATTCAGTACTTC	CASSLSNIQYF
few	TRBJ2-6	TRBV7-6	TRBD1	TGTGCCAGCAGCTTAGCCCGACAGGGGCTTACTCCTGGGGCCAACGTCCTGACTTTC	CASSLARQGLTPGANVLTF
few	TRBJ2-2	TRBV12-3/TRBV12-4	NA	TGTGCCAGCAGTGGGGAGCCGAACACCGGGGAGCTGTTTTTT	CASSGEPNTGELFF
NA	TRBJ1-5	TRBV2	NA	TGTGCCAGCAGCGGAGATGATCAGCCCCAGCATTTT	CASSGDDQPQHF
NA	TRBJ2-1	TRBV9	TRBD2	TGTGCCAGCAGCGTAGGTAGGCTAGCGGGGGAAGGGACCTACAATGAGCAGTTCTTC	CASSVGRLAGEGTYNEQFF
once	TRBJ1-1	TRBV7-2	TRBD1	TGTGCCAGCAGCCTGCTCGCCGGCGGGTCAGGGGGAGCTTTCTTT	CASSLLAGGSGGAFF
NA	TRBJ2-2	TRBV9	TRBD2	TGTGCCAGCAGCCTGAGAGCGGGGGGGGGAAGCGGGGAGCTGTTTTTT	CASSLRAGGGSGELFF
NA	TRBJ1-1	TRBV28	NA	TGTGCCAGCATCCCTATTACGCTTAGCCGCACTGAAGCTTTCTTT	CASIPITLSRTEAFF
many	TRBJ1-3	TRBV28	NA	TGTGCCAGCAGTCTTCAGGGAAACACCATATATTTT	CASSLQGNTIYF
NA	TRBJ2-4	TRBV7-2	TRBD1	TGTGCCAGCAGGCCCCCGACAGGGGAAAACATTCAGTACTTC	CASRPPTGENIQYF
NA	TRBJ2-7	TRBV30	NA	TGTGCCTGGAGACGGGGAATAACCTACGAGCAGTACTTC	CAWRRGITYEQYF
few	TRBJ2-5	TRBV11-2	NA	TGTGCCAGCAGCCCTTGGGGGGACCAAGAGACCCAGTACTTC	CASSPWGDQETQYF
many	TRBJ1-3	TRBV28	NA	TGTGCCAGCAGTTTTGTAGGGACGTGGGAAAGAACCTCTGGAAACACCATATATTTT	CASSFVGTWERTSGNTIYF
few	TRBJ2-7	TRBV18	NA	TGTGCCAGCTCACTCACCAGGGGAGGCCCCTACGAGCAGTACTTC	CASSLTRGGPYEQYF
few	TRBJ2-7	TRBV14	NA	TGTGCCAGCAGCCAAGAAAGGTGGGGGATCTACGAGCAGTACTTC	CASSQERWGIYEQYF
few	TRBJ1-2	TRBV4-3	TRBD1	TGCGCCAGCAGCCAAGCAGAGGACAGGAGGGGCACTTACTATGGCTACACCTTC	CASSQAEDRRGTYYGYTF